A single T cell receptor (beta chain) is shown here with its context. The antigen it binds to is not known. The input lacks base qualities; no much larger clone sits a single base away. Preparation of the library involved the immunoSEQ multiplex PCR assay. The original methods were these. A statistical classification framework was built to diagnose cytomegalovirus status from the catalog of TCR beta chain sequences. What TCRdb holds here is the immuneACCESS table cut down to in-frame rearrangements. Part of the clones is not present; checked against another copy, under half of the missing clones reflect an unresolved V gene, and the others are unexplained. From that table come the V and J calls and clone size; the DNA was used to work out D and trimming. The sample data list 120,000 or so clones, and roughly 90% of these were observed just once. The top ten clonotypes cover more than 1.4% of the sample.

Separate from the approximately 700-subject first cohort, the validation cohort of some 130 subjects was the group to which the donors belonged. These data belong to a study of cytomegalovirus exposure and HLA in healthy donors (dated by TCRdb to 2015 to 2018). In terms of the full investigation: The 666 repertoires of the first cohort and the 95 to 150 validation repertoires were produced on the same platform, according to a later analysis. The study aimed to test whether signatures of past pathogen exposure could be identified by cataloging public T cell receptors. A separate validation cohort of roughly 130 different subjects was used in addition to the 666-subject first cohort. To predict cytomegalovirus infection status, the study combined high-throughput TCR immunosequencing, statistical association of individual TCRs with disease status, and machine learning.

Results the study describes overall, beyond this receptor: In a later analysis, TCRs clustered in the first cohort were found to also tend to co-occur in the 130 or so validation repertoires, with approximately 95% of cluster scores above 0. The study gave a list of 150 to 200 TCR beta chains associated with cytomegalovirus. The authors suggested that the approach could potentially be extended to other disease states and immunological phenotypes. A later analysis had no HLA typing for the validation cohort, so co-occurrence there was scored across all 110 or so repertoires. Most TCR sequences were observed very rarely across donors, whereas some public TCRs were present in many individuals. The classifier was reported to diagnose cytomegalovirus status with high specificity and sensitivity in both the original and validation cohorts. In vitro tests confirmed that a few of the cytomegalovirus-associated TCR beta chains recognize cytomegalovirus antigens.

The sequenced material came from PBMCs. The clonotype comes from a woman aged 30 to 39 in good health and CMV-seropositive.

CDR3 protein: CASSQGGVDYNEQFF. The sequenced DNA is TGTGCCAGCAGCCAAGGGGGGGTCGACTACAATGAGCAGTTCTTC. The chain links TRBV4-2 with TRBJ2-1, with a weak D call of TRBD2 (6 bases match). V lost 1 base and J lost 3 bases; the stretch between them is 10 bases long. From the cysteine up to the phenylalanine, the CDR3 has a length of 15 residues. Only the CDR3 DNA is retained, 45 bases long and in frame from the first base. CDR1 and CDR2 are drawn from the germline V gene: LGHNA, YNFKEQ.